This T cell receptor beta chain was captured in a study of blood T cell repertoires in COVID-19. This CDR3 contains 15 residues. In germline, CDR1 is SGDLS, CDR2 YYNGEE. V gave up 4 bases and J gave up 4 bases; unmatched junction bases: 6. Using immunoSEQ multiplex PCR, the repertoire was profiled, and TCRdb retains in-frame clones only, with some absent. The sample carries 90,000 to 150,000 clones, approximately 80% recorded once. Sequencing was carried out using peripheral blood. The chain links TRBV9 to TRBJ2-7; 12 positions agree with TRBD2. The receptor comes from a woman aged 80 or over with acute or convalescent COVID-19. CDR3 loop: CASSKTSGSSYEQYF. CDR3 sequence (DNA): TGTGCCAGCAGCAAGACTAGCGGGAGTTCTTACGAGCAGTACTTC. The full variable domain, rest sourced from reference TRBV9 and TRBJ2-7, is DSGVTQTPKHLITATGQRVTLRCSPRSGDLSVYWYQQSLDQGLQFLIQYYNGEERAKGNILERFSAQQFPDLHSELNLSSLELGDSALYFCASSKTSGSSYEQYFGPGTRLTVT.